One and the same sample provided the 29 T cell receptor beta chains below, sequenced in a study of T cell responses to AZD1222 COVID-19 vaccine. Data came from immunoSEQ multiplex PCR; TCRdb stores just in-frame clones and leaves some out. The data contain some 66,000 clones, more than 75% of them singletons. The sample consisted of peripheral blood, taken on day 0 of AZD1222 vaccination. These TCRs come from an adult in good health.

The chain recombines TRBV10-2 with TRBJ2-2, with D perhaps matching TRBD2 (6 bases). The CDR3 consists of 15 residues. CDR1 is WSHSY, CDR2 SAAADI, per germline. Trimming shortened V by 3 bases and J by 7 bases, and 15 bases separated the two germline ends. The CDR3 here is CASSDGDFANGELFF. The CDR3 DNA reads as TGCGCCAGCAGTGACGGGGACTTTGCGAACGGGGAGCTGTTTTTT.

This clone was counted between two and nine times. V and J are TRBV30 and TRBJ2-1; 11 nucleotides agree with TRBD2. This CDR3 contains 16 residues. Trimming at V came to 1 base and at J to 5 bases, leaving 7 bases not matched to a gene. Germline assignment: CDR1 GTSNPN and CDR2 SVGIG (reference sequence). The chain's CDR3 is CAWSGLTSGSHNEQFF. The DNA for the CDR3 is TGTGCCTGGAGTGGCCTAACTAGCGGGAGCCACAATGAGCAGTTCTTC.

The chain employs TRBV7-9 and TRBJ2-6, with D possibly TRBD1 on 6 matching bases. The CDR3 runs to 18 residues. Trimming shortened V by 5 bases and J by 0 bases, and 17 bases separated the two germline ends. CDR1 is SEHNR, CDR2 FQNEAQ, per germline (reference sequence). The CDR3 region has the DNA TGTGCCAGCAGCCGGACAGCCTCAACTATCTCTGGGGCCAACGTCCTGACTTTC. Amino acids: CASSRTASTISGANVLTF. Full variable domain (rest looked up from reference TRBV7-9 and TRBJ2-6): DTGVSQNPRHKITKRGQNVTFRCDPISEHNRLYWYRQTLGQGPEFLTYFQNEAQLEKSRLLSDRFSAERPKGSFSTLEIQRTEQGDSAMYLCASSRTASTISGANVLTFGAGSRLTVL.

This chain links TRBV12-3 or TRBV12-4 with TRBJ1-2; D is possibly TRBD1 (6 bases). Deletions cut 5 bases from V and 8 bases from J, with 12 bases between. The CDR3 is made up of 12 amino acids. Here the CDR3 reads CASSDRYDGYTF. CDR3 coding DNA: TGTGCCAGCAGTGACAGGTACGACGGCTACACCTTC.

The V and J genes are TRBV30 and TRBJ1-2; 10 bases fit TRBD1. The CDR3 extends over 16 amino acids. The V gene end was trimmed by 0 bases and the J gene end by 2 bases; junction bases not matched to a gene: 6. Germline-derived CDR1 and CDR2 are GTSNPN and SVGIG (reference sequence). CDR3 residues: CAWSVLGTGANYGYTF. DNA of the CDR3: TGTGCCTGGAGTGTCCTGGGGACAGGGGCCAACTATGGCTACACCTTC.

This clone has more than one count but fewer than ten. The chain couples TRBV7-9 to TRBJ2-5, with 11 bases fitting TRBD2. Germline V CDR1 and CDR2: SEHNR, FQNEAQ (reference sequence). The CDR3 extends over 15 amino acids. V lost 4 bases and J lost 4; bases outside the gene matches: 5. Written as DNA, the CDR3 is TGTGCCAGCAGCTGGTTAGGGACTAGCGGAGAGACCCAGTACTTC. Translated: CASSWLGTSGETQYF. The variable domain in full, with the rest retrieved from reference TRBV7-9 and TRBJ2-5, is DTGVSQNPRHKITKRGQNVTFRCDPISEHNRLYWYRQTLGQGPEFLTYFQNEAQLEKSRLLSDRFSAERPKGSFSTLEIQRTEQGDSAMYLCASSWLGTSGETQYFGPGTRLLVL.

A single count supports this clone. CDR3 sequence: CASSVDGTSGYEQYF. CDR3 DNA: TGTGCCAGCAGCGTAGATGGGACTAGCGGCTACGAGCAGTACTTC. The rearrangement uses TRBV9 and TRBJ2-7; 11 positions match TRBD2. Trimming removed 0 bases from V and 3 bases from J; junction bases left unmatched: 2. In germline, CDR1 is SGDLS, CDR2 YYNGEE. The CDR3 consists of 15 residues.

The chain joins TRBV5-4 to TRBJ1-1, with D possibly matching TRBD1 (5 bases). CDR1 and CDR2 (germline): SGHNT, YYREEE (reference sequence). The CDR3 has 14 residues. Trimming took 4 bases from V and 5 from J, leaving 15 bases between them. The CDR3, as DNA: TGTGCCAGCAGCGTCAGGGTCTCGCGGACTGAAGCTTTCTTT. Amino acids: CASSVRVSRTEAFF.

This clone appeared a single time. The chain uses TRBV14 and TRBJ2-3; D is perhaps TRBD2 (6 bases). Trimming pared 0 bases from V and 2 bases from J, leaving 12 bases between. CDR3 length: 16 residues. Germline V gene sequence: CDR1 SGHDN, CDR2 FVKESK. CDR3 nucleotide sequence: TGTGCCAGCAGCCAAGATTGGAGGGACCACACAGATACGCAGTATTTT. Translation: CASSQDWRDHTDTQYF.

The chain carries TRBV30 and TRBJ2-3; D is ambiguous. V gave up 8 bases and J gave up 6 bases, with 12 bases separating them. CDR3 size: 11 residues. From germline, CDR1 is GTSNPN and CDR2 SVGIG (reference sequence). The CDR3 reads CAGWGSDTQYF. CDR3 bases: TGTGCCGGCTGGGGATCGGATACGCAGTATTTT.

The rearrangement joins TRBV5-4 to TRBJ2-3; D call uncertain. Germline V CDR1 and CDR2: SGHNT, YYREEE (reference sequence). Trimming left V 4 bases short and J 1 base short, with 7 bases between. The CDR3 contains 13 residues. CDR3 coding DNA: TGTGCCAGCAGCCCCCTGGGCACAGATACGCAGTATTTT. Protein: CASSPLGTDTQYF. The full variable domain, in which reference TRBV5-4 and TRBJ2-3 provide the parts outside the CDR3, is ETGVTQSPTHLIKTRGQQVTLRCSSQSGHNTVSWYQQALGQGPQFIFQYYREEENGRGNFPPRFSGLQFPNYSSELNVNALELDDSALYLCASSPLGTDTQYFGPGTRLTVL.

The chain couples TRBV7-2 to TRBJ2-2; D may match TRBD1 or TRBD2 (5 bases each). Trimming removed 3 bases from V and 2 bases from J, with 10 bases in between. CDR3 length: 15 residues. Germline V gives CDR1 SGHTA, CDR2 FQGNSA. The CDR3 spells CASSFVGDNTGELFF. The CDR3 DNA reads TGTGCCAGCAGCTTCGTTGGGGACAACACCGGGGAGCTGTTTTTT.

V gene TRBV6-1 combines with J gene TRBJ1-1; D is unclear. Germline loops: CDR1 MNHNS, CDR2 SASEGT. The CDR3 covers 14 residues. V was clipped by 1 base and J by 3 bases, with 9 bases between them. CDR3 amino acids: CASSEGGFDTEAFF. The CDR3 nucleotides read TGTGCCAGCAGTGAAGGAGGGTTCGACACTGAAGCTTTCTTT.

CDR3 in DNA: TGTGCCAGTTGGGGGCAGAGCTCCTACAATGAGCAGTTCTTC. Translating gives CASWGQSSYNEQFF. The rearrangement links TRBV6-5 to TRBJ2-1; D may be TRBD1 (6 bases). Germline CDR1 and CDR2: MNHEY and SVGAGI. The CDR3 has 14 amino acids. V lost 9 bases to trimming and J lost 0 bases, with 12 bases between them.

The chain employs TRBV4-1 and TRBJ2-7; possible D gene TRBD2, 5 bases. From germline, CDR1 is MGHRA and CDR2 YSYEKL. Trimming took 3 bases from V and 7 from J, leaving 13 bases between them. The CDR3 length is 13 residues. This chain's CDR3 is CASSHRDSREQYF. In nucleotides, the CDR3 is TGCGCCAGCAGCCACCGGGATAGCAGGGAGCAGTACTTC.

This chain links TRBV7-9 with TRBJ1-3; no definite D call. Per the germline V gene, CDR1 is SEHNR and CDR2 is FQNEAQ (reference sequence). The germline V and J ends were trimmed by 2 bases and 0 bases, with 8 bases remaining between them. The length of the CDR3 is 15 residues. CDR3 nucleotide sequence: TGTGCCAGCAGCTTAAGGGCAGACTCTGGAAACACCATATATTTT. Residues: CASSLRADSGNTIYF. Full variable domain (rest looked up from reference TRBV7-9 and TRBJ1-3): DTGVSQNPRHKITKRGQNVTFRCDPISEHNRLYWYRQTLGQGPEFLTYFQNEAQLEKSRLLSDRFSAERPKGSFSTLEIQRTEQGDSAMYLCASSLRADSGNTIYFGEGSWLTVV.

CDR3 in amino acids: CASSPSGVTEAFF. The DNA for the CDR3 is TGTGCCAGCAGTCCCAGCGGGGTTACTGAAGCTTTCTTT. The chain is built from TRBV2 and TRBJ1-1; D is undetermined. V was cut by 5 bases and J by 5 bases, with 12 bases left in between. This CDR3 contains 13 residues. Germline V lookup: CDR1 SNHLY, CDR2 FYNNEI. The entire variable domain, with the rest obtained from reference TRBV2 and TRBJ1-1, is as follows: EPEVTQTPSHQVTQMGQEVILRCVPISNHLYFYWYRQILGQKVEFLVSFYNNEISEKSEIFDDQFSVERPDGSNFTLKIRSTKLEDSAMYFCASSPSGVTEAFFGQGTRLTVV.

The V call is TRBV4-2, the J call TRBJ2-3, with D maybe TRBD1 (5 bases). V dropped 1 base and J dropped 4 bases, with 15 bases sitting between them. This CDR3 comprises 16 residues. Germline loops: CDR1 LGHNA, CDR2 YNFKEQ. The CDR3 sequence is CASSQGNRKAADTQYF. DNA for the CDR3: TGTGCCAGCAGCCAAGGAAACAGGAAGGCAGCAGATACGCAGTATTTT.

J is TRBJ2-7 and V is TRBV29-1, with D possibly TRBD2 on 6 matching bases. CDR3 length: 17 amino acids. Trimming pared 6 bases from V and 0 bases from J, leaving 24 bases between. CDR1 and CDR2 from the germline V gene are SQVTM and ANQGSEA. CDR3 in DNA: TGCAGCGTCCAAGGGACCCTAGGAGGGCTCTTCTCCTACGAGCAGTACTTC. This sequence encodes CSVQGTLGGLFSYEQYF.

The chain couples TRBV12-5 to TRBJ2-7, with 9 bases fitting TRBD1. This CDR3 region has 14 residues. The V and J ends lost 8 bases and 6 bases, in that order; junction bases with no gene match: 11. Germline CDR1 and CDR2: LGHNT and FRNRAP. The CDR3 protein is CASRPQGAGGEQYF. CDR3 DNA sequence: TGTGCTAGTCGACCACAGGGGGCAGGGGGCGAGCAGTACTTC.

V usage is TRBV6-5 and J usage is TRBJ1-6; D ambiguous. This CDR3 has 14 residues. CDR1 MNHEY and CDR2 SVGAGI come from the germline V gene. Trimming cost V 2 bases and J 10 bases, with 12 bases left between them. CDR3 in DNA: TGTGCCAGCAGTTACATGTCAGTAGGGTCACCCCTCCACTTT. This sequence encodes CASSYMSVGSPLHF.

CDR3 in DNA: TGTGCCAGCAGTACCATTACAGGGTACCTTGAAAAACTGTTTTTT. As protein: CASSTITGYLEKLFF. This chain uses TRBV6-4 with TRBJ1-4; possibly TRBD1 for D (6 bases). V was pared by 5 bases and J by 7 bases, with 17 bases between. The CDR3 runs 15 residues. Germline CDR1 reads MRHNA; CDR2 reads SNTAGT.

The rearrangement uses TRBV5-1 and TRBJ1-1; D is perhaps TRBD1 (6 bases). The CDR3 sequence is 14 residues long. Germline V gene lookup returns CDR1 SGHRS and CDR2 YFSETQ. Trimming removed 7 bases from V and 2 bases from J, with 15 bases in between. This CDR3 reads CASGTWTANTEAFF. The DNA for the CDR3 is TGCGCCAGCGGCACCTGGACAGCCAACACTGAAGCTTTCTTT.

The chain links TRBV7-2 to TRBJ2-1; D is perhaps TRBD2 (5 bases). CDR3 length: 15 residues. Germline CDR1 is SGHTA and CDR2 is FQGNSA. Trimming took off 5 bases at V and 2 bases at J, with 13 bases between the two ends. The CDR3 nucleotides read TGTGCCAGCAGCCTTGAGGGAGCTGCCTACAATGAGCAGTTCTTC. Protein product: CASSLEGAAYNEQFF.

The chain recombines TRBV9 with TRBJ2-5; 7 bases match TRBD2. Germline V gives CDR1 SGDLS, CDR2 YYNGEE. Trimming at V came to 4 bases and at J to 3 bases, leaving 6 bases not matched to a gene. This CDR3 has 14 residues. CDR3 protein: CASSLVSGEETQYF. Here the CDR3 DNA reads TGTGCCAGCAGCTTAGTCAGCGGGGAAGAGACCCAGTACTTC.

The chain joins TRBV12-5 to TRBJ2-1, with 11 positions matching TRBD2. Losses at the gene ends were 2 bases for V and 4 bases for J; bases not matched to a gene: 4. CDR1 and CDR2 (germline): LGHNT, FRNRAP. The CDR3 sequence is 16 residues long. CDR3 sequence reads: CASGLTLAGGYNEQFF. The CDR3 region has the DNA TGTGCTAGTGGTTTGACCCTAGCGGGGGGTTACAATGAGCAGTTCTTC.

The chain recombines TRBV12-3 or TRBV12-4 with TRBJ1-1, with TRBD1 identical over 9 bases. The CDR3 loop spans 12 amino acids. V shed 6 bases, J shed 11 bases, and the junction held 7 bases outside the gene matches. The CDR3 DNA reads as TGTGCCAGCAGCCGCCCGGGACAGGGTGCTTTCTTT. Amino acids: CASSRPGQGAFF.

J is TRBJ1-1 and V is TRBV5-6; D gene ambiguous. Per the germline V gene, CDR1 is SGHDT and CDR2 is YYEEEE. The CDR3 sequence is 12 residues long. With 2 bases removed from V and 6 bases from J, the gap between germline ends came to 8 bases. CDR3 protein: CASSFQMAEAFF. CDR3 nucleotide sequence: TGTGCCAGCAGCTTTCAGATGGCTGAAGCTTTCTTT.

The V gene is TRBV5-6, the J gene TRBJ1-2; TRBD1 aligns across 7 bases. Unmatched junction bases numbered 5, after V lost 0 bases and J lost 6 bases. The CDR3 covers 14 residues. Germline CDR1 and CDR2: SGHDT and YYEEEE. CDR3 region: CASSLEYRGDGYTF. The CDR3 nucleotides are TGTGCCAGCAGCTTGGAATACAGGGGCGATGGCTACACCTTC.